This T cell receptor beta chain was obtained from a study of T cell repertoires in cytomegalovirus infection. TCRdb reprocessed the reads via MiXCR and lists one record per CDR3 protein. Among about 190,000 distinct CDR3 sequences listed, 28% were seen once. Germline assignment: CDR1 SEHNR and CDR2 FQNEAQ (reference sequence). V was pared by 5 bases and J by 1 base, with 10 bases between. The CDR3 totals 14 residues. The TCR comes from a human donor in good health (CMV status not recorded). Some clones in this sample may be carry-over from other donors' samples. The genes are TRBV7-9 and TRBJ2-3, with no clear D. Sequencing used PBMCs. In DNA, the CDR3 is TGTGCCAGCAGCCTAGGGTCTGGCACAGATACGCAGTATTTT. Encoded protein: CASSLGSGTDTQYF.